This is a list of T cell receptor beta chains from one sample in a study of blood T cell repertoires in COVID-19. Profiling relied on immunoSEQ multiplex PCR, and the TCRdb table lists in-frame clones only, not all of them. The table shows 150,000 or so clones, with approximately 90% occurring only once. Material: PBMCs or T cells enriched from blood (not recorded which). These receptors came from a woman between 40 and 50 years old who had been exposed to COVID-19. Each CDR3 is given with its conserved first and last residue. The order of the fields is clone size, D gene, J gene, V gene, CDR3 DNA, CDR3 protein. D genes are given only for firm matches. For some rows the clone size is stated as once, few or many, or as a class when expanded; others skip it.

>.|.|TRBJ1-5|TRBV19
TGTGCCAGTAGTAAGACAGACAATCAGCCCCAGCATTTT
CASSKTDNQPQHF
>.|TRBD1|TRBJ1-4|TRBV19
TGTGCCAGTAGTGCACAGGGGGTGTCTAATGAAAAACTGTTTTTT
CASSAQGVSNEKLFF
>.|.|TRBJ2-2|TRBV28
TGTGCCAGCAGTTTATATAGCTACGGGGAATCGAACACCGGGGAGCTGTTTTTT
CASSLYSYGESNTGELFF
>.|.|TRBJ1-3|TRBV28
TGTGCCAGCAGTTTTCCCGACCGGGGCACCATATATTTT
CASSFPDRGTIYF
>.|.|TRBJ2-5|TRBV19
TGTGCCAGTAGTGTGAACAACCAAGAGACCCAGTACTTC
CASSVNNQETQYF
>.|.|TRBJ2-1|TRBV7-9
TGTGCCAGCAGCCTCGACTATGCGGGGGCCTGGGGCGAGCAGTTCTTC
CASSLDYAGAWGEQFF
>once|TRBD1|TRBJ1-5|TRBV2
TGTGCCAGCAGGCAGGGACAGGGCTACCAGCCCCAGCATTTT
CASRQGQGYQPQHF
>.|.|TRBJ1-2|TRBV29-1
TGCAGCGTTGAGAGGGGGTTTGGCTACACCTTC
CSVERGFGYTF
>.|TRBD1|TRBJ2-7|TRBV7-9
TGTGCCAGCAGCTTATGGAGGACGGCAGGGGGACCCTACGAGCAGTACTTC
CASSLWRTAGGPYEQYF
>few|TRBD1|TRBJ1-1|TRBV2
TGTGCCAGCAGTGTCAGGGGGCGCGAATTGGCTTTCTTT
CASSVRGRELAFF
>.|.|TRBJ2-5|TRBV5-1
TGCGCCAGCAGCGAATCCCGGCCGTCGGGGGAGACCCAGTACTTC
CASSESRPSGETQYF